What follows is one TCR beta chain and its context. This specimen belongs to a study of blood T cell repertoires in COVID-19. At the level of the study: Some COVID-19 samples were acute and others convalescent; all came from the United States, Italy and Spain. PBMCs, B-cell-depleted T cells, or T cells were the source of the cDNA or gDNA that made up the material.

The CDR3 covers 15 residues. With 1 base removed from V and 2 bases from J, the gap between germline ends came to 6 bases. CDR1 is LNHDA, CDR2 SQIVND, per germline (reference sequence). Per the original methods: Estimation of nucleated cell counts was performed using reference gene primer amplification. Sequencing used immunoSEQ multiplex PCR; TCRdb keeps in-frame clones, though not all of them. The DNA gave D and trimming, while V, J and clone size come from that table. The top ten hold less than 2% of the sample, which has roughly 140,000 clones, approximately 88% seen once. V and J are TRBV19 and TRBJ2-6; D possibly corresponds to TRBD1 (5 bases). Sequencing was done on a sample of peripheral blood. This receptor was obtained from a man in his sixties or seventies with acute or convalescent COVID-19. The CDR3: CASSIVGAGANVLTF. Written as DNA, the CDR3 is TGTGCCAGTAGTATAGTAGGGGCTGGGGCCAACGTCCTGACTTTC.